These 5 T cell receptor beta chains came from one sample sequenced in a study of Tregs in tolerant kidney transplant recipients. The nonmyeloablative bone marrow transplants came from related graft donors, with transient mixed chimerism. Only in-frame clones appear in the TCRdb table, and some are missing; sequencing was by immunoSEQ multiplex PCR. Its table lists about 15,000 clones. The material sequenced was CD4+ T cells from blood (PBMCs), taken 12 months after the transplant. Receptor source: a human patient who received a combined kidney and bone marrow transplant. The graft donor may account for some of the T cells.

Note on this clone: The read halts 3 residues ahead of the CDR3 end, with the missing end drawn from the germline J gene. Other DNA variants within this sample encode the same CDR3. The chain links TRBV18 to TRBJ2-7; 10 bases line up with TRBD2. The CDR3 covers 14 residues. J lost 3 bases, V lost 6 bases, and 5 bases had no gene match. The germline V gene has CDR1 KGHSH and CDR2 LQKENI. CDR3: CASSRPSGSYEQYF. The covered CDR3 bases are TGTGCCAGCTCGCGTCCTAGCGGGAGCTACGAG.

The chain's CDR3 is CSALLAADTQYF. CDR3 DNA, as far as it was read: TGCAGTGCCTTACTAGCGGCAGATACG. The V call is TRBV20-1, the J call TRBJ2-3, with 8 bases identical to TRBD2. With the read ending 3 residues before the CDR3 end, the germline J gene is used to fill in that end. With 6 bases clipped from V and 4 bases from J, the junction kept 3 bases outside the gene matches. Germline V gene lookup returns CDR1 DFQATT and CDR2 SNEGSKA (reference sequence). The CDR3 length is 12 residues.

Turning to this clone: The DNA ends 3 residues before the CDR3 does, and the rest of the CDR3 is filled in from the germline J gene. V and J are TRBV20-1 and TRBJ2-7, with a possible D match to TRBD2 (5 bases). Germline V gene data show CDR1 as DFQATT and CDR2 as SNEGSKA (reference sequence). This CDR3 has 14 amino acids. Deletions cut 1 base from V and 2 bases from J, with 12 bases between. CDR3 bases read: TGCAGTGCTAGAGTCCCCCGGGGTACCTACGAG. It translates to CSARVPRGTYE. The full CDR3 protein is CSARVPRGTYEQYF.

As concerns this clone: The read ends 3 residues shy of where the CDR3 ends; the end is completed using the germline J gene. The chain recombines TRBV10-3 with TRBJ2-7; 8 positions agree with TRBD1. Losses at the gene ends were 0 bases for V and 4 bases for J; bases not matched to a gene: 14. This CDR3 has 18 amino acids. Germline CDR1 is ENHRY and CDR2 is SYGVKD. The CDR3 here is CAISESFTLLGQGYEQYF. The CDR3 DNA, read in part, is TGTGCCATCAGTGAGTCGTTTACTTTGCTAGGACAGGGATACGAG.

As for this clone: The read ends 3 residues shy of where the CDR3 ends; the end is completed using the germline J gene. V is TRBV7-3 and J is TRBJ2-1; 8 bases agree with TRBD2. CDR1 is SGHTA, CDR2 FQGTGA, per germline. The CDR3 contains 15 residues. The ends lost 2 bases at V and 9 bases at J; junction bases unmatched: 9. CDR3 bases read: TGTGCCAGCAGCTTAGTCCCAGCGGGAGTAGGTGAG. It codes for CASSLVPAGVGE. The CDR3, in full, reads CASSLVPAGVGEQFF.